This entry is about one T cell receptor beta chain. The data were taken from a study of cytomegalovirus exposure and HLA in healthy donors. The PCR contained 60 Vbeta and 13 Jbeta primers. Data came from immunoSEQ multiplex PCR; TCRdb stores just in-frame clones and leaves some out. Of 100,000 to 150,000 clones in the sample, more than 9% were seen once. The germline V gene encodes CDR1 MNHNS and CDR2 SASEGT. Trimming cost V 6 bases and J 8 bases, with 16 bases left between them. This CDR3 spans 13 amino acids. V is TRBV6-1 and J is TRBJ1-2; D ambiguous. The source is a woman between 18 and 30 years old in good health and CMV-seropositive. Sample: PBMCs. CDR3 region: CASSPTREGGYTF. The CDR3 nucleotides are TGTGCCAGCAGCCCAACGAGGGAAGGAGGCTACACCTTC.